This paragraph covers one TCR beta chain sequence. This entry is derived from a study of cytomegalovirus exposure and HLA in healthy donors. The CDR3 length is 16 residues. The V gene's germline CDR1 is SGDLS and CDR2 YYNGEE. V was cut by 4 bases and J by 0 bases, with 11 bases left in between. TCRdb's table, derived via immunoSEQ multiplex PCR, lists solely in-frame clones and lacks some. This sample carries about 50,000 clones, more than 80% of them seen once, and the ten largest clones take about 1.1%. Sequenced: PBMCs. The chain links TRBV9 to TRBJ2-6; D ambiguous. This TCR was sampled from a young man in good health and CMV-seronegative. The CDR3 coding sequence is TGTGCCAGCAGCCCTCCTTCGGGCTCTGGGGCCAACGTCCTGACTTTC. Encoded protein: CASSPPSGSGANVLTF.